The T cell receptor (beta chain) under discussion was sequenced for a study of memory CD4+ T cells and cytomegalovirus serostatus. In the authors' workflow: After removing out-of-frame reads, 2 million to 2.5 million distinct TCRbeta sequences remained. Profiled with immunoSEQ multiplex PCR; TCRdb holds only in-frame clones, not every one. The V and J calls and clone size were taken over from that table, and D and trimming were inferred from the DNA. The profile shows over 65,000 clones, around four fifths of them singletons. Remarks on this clone: Its antigen is currently unknown.

Notes on the study in general: CD4+ memory repertoires contained about 40% of the roughly 160 reported CMV TCRbeta sequences.

The sort gate was single viable CD3+CD4+CD8-CD45RO+ cells for memory CD4+ T cells. Per germline, CDR1 SGHRS and CDR2 YFSETQ. CDR3 length equals 16 residues. Sequenced sample: memory CD4+ T cells from blood. This clonotype originated in an adult in good health and CMV-seropositive. This chain connects TRBV5-1 to TRBJ2-3; 9 bases fit TRBD2. CDR3 amino acids: CASGGSGGPSTDTQYF. The CDR3, as DNA: TGCGCGAGCGGAGGTAGCGGGGGCCCGAGCACAGATACGCAGTATTTT.